These 16 T cell receptor beta chains originate from one sample sequenced in a study of read filtering for tumor transcriptome and immune sequencing (dated by TCRdb to about 2020). The sequencer was an Illumina HiSeq 4000. TCR libraries were constructed from 400 to 500 ng RNA using the Immunoverse kit, and molecular barcoded adaptors covering alpha/delta and beta/gamma chains were employed. The public reads were quality trimmed at Q25 with fastp and then assembled into clones with MiXCR by TCRdb, keeping productive beta chains. Entries are consolidated by CDR3 protein sequence, retaining the most common genes and DNA. The sample table records roughly 130,000 distinct CDR3 sequences; approximately 13% of these occur just once. Jointly, the top ten make up approximately 11% of the sample. Sample: a population of CD138-negative cells sorted from bone marrow. Read against the paper, the sample's cell subset or site label means: bone marrow mononuclear cells depleted of CD138+ plasma/myeloma cells by negative magnetic selection. These receptors all stem from a donor at least 40 years old with multiple myeloma.

About this clonotype itself: One junction end disagrees with the germline gene, perhaps due to a read error. The V and J genes are TRBV6-1 and TRBJ1-4; D is possibly TRBD1 (5 bases). The V gene's germline CDR1 is MNHNS and CDR2 SASEGT. The CDR3 contains 14 residues. CDR3: CASRLTGGREKLFF. The CDR3 DNA is TGTGCCAGCAGATTAACGGGGGGAAGAGAAAAGCTGTTTTTT.

In regard to this clonotype: A much larger clone lies one base from this, so it may be a read error. This chain uses TRBV4-1 with TRBJ1-5; a weak D match, TRBD1 (5 bases). V was pared by 0 bases and J by 7 bases, with 25 bases between. Germline V gene sequence: CDR1 MGHRA, CDR2 YSYEKL. The CDR3 loop spans 19 amino acids. CDR3 protein: CASSQDRSRAGLFGQPQHF. CDR3 bases: TGCGCCAGCAGCCAAGATCGCAGCCGGGCAGGGTTGTTTGGGCAGCCCCAGCATTTT.

This clonotype was recorded at least ten times. The V and J genes are TRBV9 and TRBJ2-2; the D gene is possibly TRBD2 (6 bases). The germline V and J ends were trimmed by 5 bases and 1 base, with 12 bases remaining between them. There are 15 residues in the CDR3. CDR1 is SGDLS and CDR2 is YYNGEE in the germline V gene. CDR3 in amino acids: CASSRGNLNTGELFF. In DNA, the CDR3 is TGTGCCAGCAGTCGGGGGAACCTGAACACCGGGGAGCTGTTTTTT.

This clonotype was recorded many times. The rearrangement links TRBV6-5 to TRBJ1-1; no firm D call. The germline V and J ends were trimmed by 2 bases and 1 base, with 8 bases remaining between them. The CDR3 has 14 amino acids. Germline V gene lookup returns CDR1 MNHEY and CDR2 SVGAGI. The DNA for the CDR3 is TGTGCCAGCAGTTACGTGGCAGCGAACACTGAAGCTTTCTTT. Protein sequence: CASSYVAANTEAFF.

This clonotype showed up many times. The rearrangement joins TRBV11-2 to TRBJ1-4; TRBD1 matches 7 bases. The CDR3 contains 15 residues. The V and J ends lost 4 bases and 8 bases, in that order; junction bases with no gene match: 10. CDR1 SGHAT and CDR2 FQNNGV come from the germline V gene. CDR3 DNA sequence: TGTGCCAGCAGCTCAAACAGGGGCACCTCAGAAAAACTGTTTTTT. Protein sequence: CASSSNRGTSEKLFF. Variable domain in full (rest from reference TRBV11-2 and TRBJ1-4): EAGVAQSPRYKIIEKRQSVAFWCNPISGHATLYWYQQILGQGPKLLIQFQNNGVVDDSQLPKDRFSAERLKGVDSTLKIQPAKLEDSAVYLCASSSNRGTSEKLFFGSGTQLSVL.

This clonotype turned up a few times. This may be a read error: a much more frequent sequence differs by one nucleotide. J is TRBJ1-1 and V is TRBV29-1, with TRBD1 matching over 7 bases. The CDR3 runs to 12 residues. The germline CDR1 and CDR2 sequences are SQVTM and ANQGSEA. The CDR3 here is CSVQGVRTEAVF. CDR3 bases: TGCAGCGTTCAGGGGGTTCGTACTGAAGCTGTCTTT.

Ten or more counts support this clonotype. The rearrangement links TRBV6-1 to TRBJ1-1; D may be TRBD1 (5 bases). Germline CDR1 is MNHNS and CDR2 is SASEGT. The CDR3 has 15 residues. V gave up 1 base and J gave up 0 bases, with 9 bases separating them. CDR3 residues: CASSEGGAMNTEAFF. The CDR3 DNA reads TGTGCCAGCAGTGAAGGCGGGGCCATGAACACTGAAGCTTTCTTT.

This clonotype turned up a few times. J is TRBJ2-2 and V is TRBV7-2, with TRBD1 identical over 8 bases. Trimming cost V 1 base and J 4 bases; bases outside gene matches: 5. Germline V lookup: CDR1 SGHTA, CDR2 FQGNSA. The CDR3 extends over 16 amino acids. CDR3 sequence (DNA): TGTGCCAGCAGCTTAGTATCGACAGGGGCCACCGGGGAGCTGTTTTTT. Its protein is CASSLVSTGATGELFF.

This clonotype was seen ten or more times. V and J are TRBV7-2 and TRBJ2-2; maybe TRBD2 (6 bases). Trimming removed 1 base at V and 5 bases at J, with 11 bases between. The CDR3 covers 15 residues. CDR1 is SGHTA and CDR2 is FQGNSA in the germline V gene. The CDR3 DNA sequence: TGTGCCAGCAGCTTAGAGCGGGCGCGGACCGGGGAGCTGTTTTTT. Translation: CASSLERARTGELFF.

This clonotype appeared many times. The chain joins TRBV6-1 to TRBJ1-5, with 10 bases aligning to TRBD1. The junction had 3 bases not matched to a gene; V was cut back by 5 bases and J by 2 bases. The CDR3 length is 15 residues. In germline, CDR1 is MNHNS, CDR2 SASEGT. DNA of the CDR3: TGTGCCAGCAGTTCCGGGACAGGGGGCAATCAGCCCCAGCATTTT. Translating it yields CASSSGTGGNQPQHF.

In its sample, this clonotype was seen many times. This CDR3 fails to terminate in the conserved phenylalanine or tryptophan, so it likely reflects a read error. The V gene is TRBV30, the J gene TRBJ2-1; weak D call: TRBD2 (5 bases). The CDR3 loop spans 15 amino acids. V was trimmed by 1 base and J by 2 bases, leaving 12 bases between them. Looked up from germline, CDR1 is GTSNPN and CDR2 is SVGIG (reference sequence). The DNA for the CDR3 is TGTGCCTGGAGTGACCCGGGGTCGCCCTACAATGAGCAGTTCTCC. Translation gives CAWSDPGSPYNEQFS.

Details on this clonotype: Lacking the conserved final phenylalanine or tryptophan, this CDR3 likely reflects a read error. It is unclear where the CDR3 begins or ends on the DNA, so no DNA is shown, and the CDR3 is as TCRdb lists it. The chain carries TRBV29-1 and TRBJ2-1; the table calls TRBD2, which could not be checked here. Germline CDR1 and CDR2: SQVTM and ANQGSEA. The CDR3 adds up to 13 amino acids, both ends counted. The CDR3: CSARPREGIEQVY.

V and J are TRBV7-2 and TRBJ1-5; TRBD1 matches at 8 bases. Trimming took 5 bases from V and 5 from J; bases not matched to a gene: 5. The CDR3 has 14 residues. Germline CDR1 is SGHTA and CDR2 is FQGNSA. CDR3 region: CASSPQGQDQPQHF. The CDR3 region has the DNA TGTGCCAGCAGCCCACAGGGACAGGATCAGCCCCAGCATTTT.

The table lists this clonotype with many counts. The genes are TRBV10-3 and TRBJ2-7, with a possible D match to TRBD2 (7 bases). Looked up from germline, CDR1 is ENHRY and CDR2 is SYGVKD. The CDR3 loop spans 12 amino acids. The V gene lost 10 bases and the J gene lost 5 bases, with 15 bases spanning the gap. CDR3 loop: CATEGGGHEQYF. The CDR3 DNA is TGTGCCACGGAGGGAGGGGGGCACGAGCAGTACTTC.

The chain couples TRBV5-1 to TRBJ1-3; tentative D call: TRBD1 (6 bases). The CDR3 is 18 amino acids. V lost 1 base, J lost 6 bases, and 23 bases lay in between. Germline CDR1 and CDR2: SGHRS and YFSETQ. This CDR3 is CASSLIGPRDTPENTIYF. CDR3 DNA sequence: TGCGCCAGCAGCTTGATTGGACCCCGGGACACTCCTGAAAACACCATATATTTT. The variable domain in full, with the rest retrieved from reference TRBV5-1 and TRBJ1-3, is KAGVTQTPRYLIKTRGQQVTLSCSPISGHRSVSWYQQTPGQGLQFLFEYFSETQRNKGNFPGRFSGRQFSNSRSEMNVSTLELGDSALYLCASSLIGPRDTPENTIYFGEGSWLTVV.

Remarks on this clonotype: This may stem from a read error, because a much larger clone lies one nucleotide away. The chain uses TRBV5-5 and TRBJ1-1, with no clear D. The V end was cut by 0 bases, the J end by 4 bases, with 10 bases between. Germline lookup yields CDR1 SGHKS and CDR2 YYEKEE (reference sequence). The CDR3 loop spans 14 amino acids. The CDR3 protein is CASSLGQKITEAFF. The DNA for the CDR3 is TGTGCCAGCAGCTTGGGGCAGAAGATCACTGAAGCTTTCTTT.